One sample yielded the 4 T cell receptor beta chains listed below, sequenced in a study of blood T cell repertoires in COVID-19. Profiled with immunoSEQ multiplex PCR; TCRdb holds only in-frame clones, not every one. The sample shows around 120,000 clones, about 90% of them seen only once. The sample comprised peripheral blood. The origin of the receptors is a woman aged 60 to 75 with COVID-19, enrolled during active disease.

The V gene is TRBV9, the J gene TRBJ2-3, with TRBD2 matching 8 bases. Germline assignment: CDR1 SGDLS and CDR2 YYNGEE. V was pared by 4 bases and J by 6 bases, with 7 bases of the junction left unmatched. The CDR3 has 14 amino acids. Here the CDR3 DNA reads TGTGCCAGCAGCTCCGGGGGGGCCCTTGATACGCAGTATTTT. This codes for CASSSGGALDTQYF.

The chain uses TRBV4-1 and TRBJ1-2, with D uncertain. The CDR3 consists of 16 residues. V was shortened by 0 bases and J by 8 bases, with 19 bases between the two germline ends. Germline loops: CDR1 MGHRA, CDR2 YSYEKL. The CDR3 nucleotides are TGCGCCAGCAGCCAAGAACACCCCTTCGGAGTCATGGGCTACACCTTC. Residues: CASSQEHPFGVMGYTF.

The chain couples TRBV9 to TRBJ1-1; D may be TRBD1 (6 bases). V was pared by 3 bases and J by 1 base, with 7 bases between. From germline, CDR1 is SGDLS and CDR2 YYNGEE. This CDR3 comprises 13 residues. The CDR3 coding sequence is TGTGCCAGCAGCGCACAGGGGAACACTGAAGCTTTCTTT. It translates to CASSAQGNTEAFF.

This sequence joins TRBV6-2 or TRBV6-3 and TRBJ1-5; D gene unclear. The CDR3 contains 13 residues. V was shortened by 6 bases and J by 3 bases, with 9 bases between the two germline ends. CDR1 and CDR2 from the germline V gene are MNHEY and SVGEGT. CDR3 region: CASSPADNQPQHF. The CDR3 DNA reads as TGTGCCAGCAGCCCAGCCGACAATCAGCCCCAGCATTTT.